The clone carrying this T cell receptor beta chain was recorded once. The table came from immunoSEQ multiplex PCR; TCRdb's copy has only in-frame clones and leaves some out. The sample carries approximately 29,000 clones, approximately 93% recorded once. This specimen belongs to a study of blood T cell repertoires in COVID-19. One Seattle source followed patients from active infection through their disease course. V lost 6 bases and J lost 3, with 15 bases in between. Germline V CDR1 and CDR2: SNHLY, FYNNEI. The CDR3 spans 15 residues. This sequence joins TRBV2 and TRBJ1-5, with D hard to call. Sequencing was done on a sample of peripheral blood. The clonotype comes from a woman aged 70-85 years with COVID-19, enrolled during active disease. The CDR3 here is CASRPPGLINQPQHF. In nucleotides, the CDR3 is TGTGCCAGCAGGCCCCCAGGACTGATCAATCAGCCCCAGCATTTT.